Following are 21 T cell receptor beta chains from one sample sequenced in a study of neurological immune-mediated disorders. Using its own MiXCR run on the 5' RACE reads, TCRdb lists one record per CDR3 protein. Among around 49,000 distinct CDR3 sequences, over 9.5% were seen once, and the ten largest hold approximately 10%. Sample time point: longitudinal time-point 3. Sequencing input: PBMCs. The receptors were sampled from a male donor with HTLV-1-associated myelopathy (HAM/TSP).

This clonotype was observed many times. The rearrangement joins TRBV10-3 to TRBJ2-1; TRBD1 or TRBD2 may be the D gene (7 bases each). The CDR3 is 15 residues long. From germline, CDR1 is ENHRY and CDR2 SYGVKD. V lost 4 bases and J 8 bases, leaving 18 bases between the germline ends. CDR3 in amino acids: CAISALLPGGDEQFF. CDR3 DNA sequence: TGTGCCATCAGTGCTCTGCTACCAGGGGGGGATGAGCAGTTCTTC.

This clonotype is medium-sized (0.01 to 0.1%). The chain links TRBV29-1 to TRBJ2-1; the D gene could be TRBD1 or TRBD2 (6 bases each). The CDR3 has 14 residues. V lost 8 bases to trimming and J lost 2 bases, with 16 bases between them. Germline CDR1 is SQVTM and CDR2 is ANQGSEA. CDR3 bases: TGCAGCTGGGGGGCAGTTTCACCCTACAATGAGCAGTTCTTC. Its translation is CSWGAVSPYNEQFF.

This clonotype was counted at least ten times. The V and J genes are TRBV20-1 and TRBJ2-7; D unresolved. The CDR3 loop spans 14 amino acids. The germline V and J ends were trimmed by 1 base and 3 bases, with 13 bases remaining between them. CDR1 is DFQATT, CDR2 SNEGSKA, per germline (reference sequence). The chain's CDR3 is CSARGPPPYYEQYF. The CDR3 nucleotides are TGCAGTGCTAGAGGGCCACCCCCCTACTACGAGCAGTACTTC.

This clonotype was seen many times. The CDR3 sequence is CASSSWQYEQYF. CDR3 nucleotide sequence: TGTGCCAGCAGCTCTTGGCAGTACGAGCAGTACTTC. J is TRBJ2-7 and V is TRBV5-6; no definite D call. CDR1 is SGHDT and CDR2 is YYEEEE in the germline V gene. The V end lost 3 bases, the J end lost 4 bases, and 8 bases lay between the germline ends. This CDR3 has 12 amino acids.

This clonotype was detected a few times. V is TRBV12-3 or TRBV12-4 and J is TRBJ2-2; a possible D gene is TRBD2 (6 bases). There are 16 residues in the CDR3. V was trimmed by 7 bases and J by 0 bases, leaving 15 bases between them. The CDR3 spells CASNPVGGSNTGELFF. In DNA, the CDR3 is TGTGCCAGCAACCCCGTCGGGGGATCGAACACCGGGGAGCTGTTTTTT.

This clonotype was seen repeatedly, ten times or more. This CDR3 reads CASSRPGQGVADTQYF. The CDR3, as DNA: TGTGCCAGCAGCCGACCGGGACAGGGGGTCGCAGATACGCAGTATTTT. V usage is TRBV5-4 and J usage is TRBJ2-3, with TRBD1 matching over 11 bases. V dropped 4 bases and J dropped 4; count of bases not matched to a gene: 8. The CDR3 contains 16 residues. Germline CDR1 SGHNT, CDR2 YYREEE (reference sequence).

This clonotype was detected ten times or more. The chain joins TRBV6-5 to TRBJ1-5, with a weak D call TRBD1 (5 bases). CDR1 and CDR2 (germline): MNHEY, SVGAGI. Trimming stripped 0 bases from V and 6 bases from J, with 9 bases between. CDR3 length equals 14 residues. CDR3 coding DNA: TGTGCCAGCAGTTACTCAGGGGCTGTTCAGCCCCAGCATTTT. Protein sequence: CASSYSGAVQPQHF.

The chain carries TRBV25-1 and TRBJ1-6; 8 bases match TRBD1. V shed 7 bases and J 7 bases; nucleotides not matched to a gene: 6. This CDR3 is built from 14 residues. Germline lookup yields CDR1 MGHDK and CDR2 SYGVNS. CDR3 coding DNA: TGTGCCAGCATTGACAGGGGACGCAATTCACCCCTCCACTTT. Encoded protein: CASIDRGRNSPLHF.

This clonotype has ten or more counts. The V and J genes are TRBV10-3 and TRBJ2-1; D remains ambiguous. V gave up 11 bases and J gave up 5 bases, with 19 bases separating them. Germline V gene lookup returns CDR1 ENHRY and CDR2 SYGVKD. The CDR3 contains 14 residues. The CDR3 sequence is CASSLPGPHNEQFF. For the CDR3, the DNA is TGTGCCTCCAGTCTGCCAGGCCCTCACAATGAGCAGTTCTTC.

This clonotype was counted at least ten times. The CDR3 DNA sequence: TGCAGTGCTCCACCGGCGGGGACTAGCGAGACCCAGTACTTC. Translated, it gives CSAPPAGTSETQYF. The chain recombines TRBV20-1 with TRBJ2-5, with TRBD2 matching over 9 bases. This CDR3 is 14 amino acids long. V lost 5 bases to trimming and J lost 5 bases; unmatched junction nucleotides: 9. From germline, CDR1 is DFQATT and CDR2 SNEGSKA (reference sequence).

This clonotype came up a few times. The rearrangement uses TRBV7-2 and TRBJ1-6; perhaps TRBD1 as D (5 bases). Germline CDR1 is SGHTA and CDR2 is FQGNSA. This CDR3 has 15 amino acids. V dropped 5 bases and J dropped 6 bases, with 14 bases sitting between them. CDR3: CASSISQGSNSPLHF. In DNA, the CDR3 is TGTGCCAGCAGCATAAGTCAGGGATCTAATTCACCCCTCCACTTT.

The rearrangement links TRBV20-1 to TRBJ2-5; D perhaps matches TRBD2 (6 bases). The V end lost 4 bases, the J end lost 5 bases, and 8 bases lay between the germline ends. The CDR3 has 11 amino acids. Germline V gene lookup returns CDR1 DFQATT and CDR2 SNEGSKA (reference sequence). DNA of the CDR3: TGCAGTGCTAAGCGGGTGGAGACCCAGTACTTC. Encoded protein: CSAKRVETQYF.

This clonotype was observed at least ten times. The V gene is TRBV20-1, the J gene TRBJ2-1; 8 bases agree with TRBD2. The germline V gene encodes CDR1 DFQATT and CDR2 SNEGSKA (reference sequence). CDR3 length: 14 residues. Trimming at V came to 5 bases and at J to 5 bases, leaving 8 bases not matched to a gene. The CDR3 region has the DNA TGCAGTGCTCCCAGCGGGGGCTTGCACAATGAGCAGTTCTTC. This sequence encodes CSAPSGGLHNEQFF.

About this clonotype: Germline and junction disagree at one end, which may indicate a read error. The rearrangement uses TRBV6-2 or TRBV6-3 and TRBJ2-1, with 11 bases lining up with TRBD2. CDR3 length equals 19 residues. The germline gives CDR1 MNHEY, CDR2 SVGEGT. CDR3 bases: TGTGCCAGCAGTCGCAGCGGAACGGGAATAGCGGGGGGGCCATGTGAGGAGTTCTTC. Protein: CASSRSGTGIAGGPCEEFF.

This clonotype was found many times. V is TRBV28 and J is TRBJ2-7; TRBD2 might be the D (6 bases). Trimming left V 5 bases short and J 4 bases short, with 15 bases between. The CDR3 has 14 amino acids. CDR1 MDHEN and CDR2 SYDVKM come from the germline V gene. The DNA for the CDR3 is TGTGCCAGCAGTCCTGGGGGGTCCCCTTACGAGCAGTACTTC. Translating gives CASSPGGSPYEQYF. The entire variable domain, with the rest obtained from reference TRBV28 and TRBJ2-7, is as follows: DVKVTQSSRYLVKRTGEKVFLECVQDMDHENMFWYRQDPGLGLRLIYFSYDVKMKEKGDIPEGYSVSREKKERFSLILESASTNQTSMYLCASSPGGSPYEQYFGPGTRLTVT.

In its sample, this clonotype was seen many times. The V and J genes are TRBV5-1 and TRBJ1-6; D gene unclear. Trimming removed 0 bases from V and 0 bases from J, with 10 bases in between. The CDR3 consists of 17 residues. CDR1 is SGHRS, CDR2 YFSETQ, per germline. CDR3 amino acids: CASSLAGGNSYNSPLHF. Here the CDR3 DNA reads TGCGCCAGCAGCTTGGCCGGTGGAAACTCCTATAATTCACCCCTCCACTTT. Filled out from reference TRBV5-1 and TRBJ1-6, the complete variable domain reads KAGVTQTPRYLIKTRGQQVTLSCSPISGHRSVSWYQQTPGQGLQFLFEYFSETQRNKGNFPGRFSGRQFSNSRSEMNVSTLELGDSALYLCASSLAGGNSYNSPLHFGNGTRLTVT.

Many counts were recorded for this clonotype. This chain joins TRBV6-5 and TRBJ2-7, with 10 bases matching TRBD1. Germline V gene data show CDR1 as MNHEY and CDR2 as SVGAGI. The junction had 10 bases not matched to a gene; V was cut back by 6 bases and J by 5 bases. There are 15 residues in the CDR3. Here the CDR3 DNA reads TGTGCCAGCAGAAAATGGGGACAGGGGTCCAACGAGCAGTACTTC. Protein: CASRKWGQGSNEQYF.

This clonotype appeared many times. The CDR3 sequence: CASSLEGGDTGELFF. The CDR3 bases are TGCGCCAGCAGCTTGGAGGGCGGAGACACCGGGGAGCTGTTTTTT. The chain has TRBV5-1 and TRBJ2-2; D ambiguous. The CDR3 totals 15 residues. CDR1 SGHRS and CDR2 YFSETQ come from the germline V gene. Deletions cut 0 bases from V and 3 bases from J, with 9 bases between.

At least ten counts were recorded for this clonotype. The CDR3 sequence is CSVAAGTNSYEQYF. The CDR3 bases are TGCAGCGTTGCCGCCGGGACTAACTCCTACGAGCAGTACTTC. The chain has TRBV29-1 and TRBJ2-7; 7 bases are shared with TRBD2. After removal of 4 bases from V and 0 bases from J, the junction contained 6 bases not matched to a gene. Per germline, CDR1 SQVTM and CDR2 ANQGSEA. The CDR3 runs 14 residues.

Ten or more counts support this clonotype. The chain couples TRBV9 to TRBJ1-1; 7 positions agree with TRBD1. The CDR3 runs to 15 residues. Trimming cost V 0 bases and J 1 base; bases outside gene matches: 3. Germline lookup yields CDR1 SGDLS and CDR2 YYNGEE. The CDR3 DNA is TGTGCCAGCAGCGTAGTGGGGACAGCGAACACTGAAGCTTTCTTT. Its translation: CASSVVGTANTEAFF.

This clonotype has ten or more counts. V and J are TRBV7-8 and TRBJ1-3; D not resolved. The V gene lost 3 bases and the J gene lost 0 bases, with 12 bases spanning the gap. CDR1 is SGHVS and CDR2 is FQNEAQ in the germline V gene. The CDR3 is 16 amino acids. The CDR3 reads CASSLTDAGSGNTIYF. As DNA, the CDR3 is TGTGCCAGCAGCTTGACGGACGCCGGCTCTGGAAACACCATATATTTT.